Given below is one T cell receptor beta chain in context. Its antigen remains unidentified. Profiling relied on immunoSEQ multiplex PCR, and the TCRdb table lists in-frame clones only, not all of them. The data contain 45,000 to 60,000 clones, 75% to 85% of them singletons. The data originate from a study of T cells in tumors after PD-1 blockade. Across the study: Patients had no prior checkpoint blockade, systemic immunosuppressants, or anti-cancer therapy within 4 weeks. Each patient got pembrolizumab 200 mg every 3 weeks or cemiplimab 350 mg every 2 weeks. Some patients also took daily vismodegib 150 mg during anti-PD-1 treatment.

Study results and limitations: Some novel exhausted tumor clones appeared in pre-treatment blood, suggesting peripheral recruitment.

V was pared by 4 bases and J by 2 bases, with 7 bases of the junction left unmatched. This CDR3 is 16 amino acids long. In germline, CDR1 is LGHDT, CDR2 YNNKEL (reference sequence). The starting material was PBMCs, obtained before anti-PD-1 treatment. The receptor was isolated from a human donor with basal cell carcinoma. The chain recombines TRBV3-1 (or the pseudogene TRBV3-2) with TRBJ2-5; 10 bases align to TRBD2. The CDR3 sequence: CASSRTLAGRQETQYF. CDR3 DNA sequence: TGTGCCAGCAGCCGAACACTAGCGGGGAGACAAGAGACCCAGTACTTC.